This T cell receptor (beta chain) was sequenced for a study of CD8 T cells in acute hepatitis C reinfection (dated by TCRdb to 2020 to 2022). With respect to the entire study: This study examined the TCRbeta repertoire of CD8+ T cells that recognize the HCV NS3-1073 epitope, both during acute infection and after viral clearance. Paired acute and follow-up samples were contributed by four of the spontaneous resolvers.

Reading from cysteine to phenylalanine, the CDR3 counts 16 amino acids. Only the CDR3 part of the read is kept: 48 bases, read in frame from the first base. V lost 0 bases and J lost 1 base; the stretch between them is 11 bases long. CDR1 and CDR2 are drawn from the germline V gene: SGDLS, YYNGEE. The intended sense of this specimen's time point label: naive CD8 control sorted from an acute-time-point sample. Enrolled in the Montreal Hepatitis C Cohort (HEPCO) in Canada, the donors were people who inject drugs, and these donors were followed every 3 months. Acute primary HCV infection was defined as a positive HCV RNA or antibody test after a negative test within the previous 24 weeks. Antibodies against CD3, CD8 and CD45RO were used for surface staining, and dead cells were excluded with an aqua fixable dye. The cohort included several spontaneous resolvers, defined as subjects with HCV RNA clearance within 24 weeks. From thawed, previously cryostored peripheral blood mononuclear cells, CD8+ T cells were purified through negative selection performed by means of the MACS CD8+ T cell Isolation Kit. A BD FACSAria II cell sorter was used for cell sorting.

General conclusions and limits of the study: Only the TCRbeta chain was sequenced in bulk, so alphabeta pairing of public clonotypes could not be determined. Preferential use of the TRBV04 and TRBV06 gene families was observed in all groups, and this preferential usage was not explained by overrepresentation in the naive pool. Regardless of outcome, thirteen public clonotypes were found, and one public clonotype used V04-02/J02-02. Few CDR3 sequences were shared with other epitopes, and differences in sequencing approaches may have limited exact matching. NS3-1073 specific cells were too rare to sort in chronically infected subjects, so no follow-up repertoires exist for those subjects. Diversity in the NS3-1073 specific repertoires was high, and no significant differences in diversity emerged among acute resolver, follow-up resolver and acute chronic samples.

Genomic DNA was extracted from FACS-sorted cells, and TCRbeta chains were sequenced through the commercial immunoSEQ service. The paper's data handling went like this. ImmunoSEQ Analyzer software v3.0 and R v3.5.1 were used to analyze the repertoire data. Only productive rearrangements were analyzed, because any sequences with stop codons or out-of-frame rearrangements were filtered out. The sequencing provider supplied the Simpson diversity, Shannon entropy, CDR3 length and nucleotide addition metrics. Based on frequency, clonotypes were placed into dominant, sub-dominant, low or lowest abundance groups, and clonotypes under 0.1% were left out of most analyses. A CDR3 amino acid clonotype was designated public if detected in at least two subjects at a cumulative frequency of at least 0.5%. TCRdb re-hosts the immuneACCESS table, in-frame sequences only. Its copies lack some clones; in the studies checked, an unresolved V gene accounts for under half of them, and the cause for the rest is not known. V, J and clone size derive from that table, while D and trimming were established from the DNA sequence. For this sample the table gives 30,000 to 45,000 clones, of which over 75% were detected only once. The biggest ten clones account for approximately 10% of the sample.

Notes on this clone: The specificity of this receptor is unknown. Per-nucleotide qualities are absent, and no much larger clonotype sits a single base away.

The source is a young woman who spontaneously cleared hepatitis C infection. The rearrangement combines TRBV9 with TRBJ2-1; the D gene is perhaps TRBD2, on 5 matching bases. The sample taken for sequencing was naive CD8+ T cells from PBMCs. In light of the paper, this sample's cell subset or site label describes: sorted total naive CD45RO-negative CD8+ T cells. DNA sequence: TGTGCCAGCAGCGTAGCAGCGGAGCTATCCTACAATGAGCAGTTCTTC. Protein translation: CASSVAAELSYNEQFF.